This TCR beta chain derives from a study of sequential checkpoint blockade in melanoma. Treatment in this sample: randomized to nivolumab then ipilimumab (arm A) or the reverse (arm B). Sorted cells were live CD3+CD8+, lacking CD19 and CD56, from PBMCs. Some clones are missing from TCRdb's copy, which holds only in-frame ones; the method was immunoSEQ multiplex PCR. The data contain approximately 21,000 clones, 82% of them singletons. The origin of this receptor is a human donor with melanoma. The sample here was CD8+ T cells sorted from blood (inferred from file names), taken from a patient given nivolumab and ipilimumab in sequence.

The CDR3 region is CASSAKDSSYEQYF. Here the CDR3 DNA reads TGTGCCAGCAGCGCCAAGGACAGCTCCTACGAGCAGTACTTC. The chain employs TRBV9 and TRBJ2-7; the D gene is possibly TRBD1 (6 bases). The CDR3 consists of 14 residues. Per germline, CDR1 SGDLS and CDR2 YYNGEE. V was trimmed by 3 bases and J by 0 bases, leaving 10 bases between them.